This is a list of T cell receptor beta chains from one sample in a study of T cells after yellow fever vaccination. MiXCR, applied by TCRdb to the 5' RACE reads, yields one record per CDR3 protein. This table holds roughly 300,000 distinct CDR3 sequences, approximately 7% found once. The source was PBMCs, collected roughly seven weeks after the first yellow fever vaccination. The receptors originated from a man between 18 and 35 years old who received the YFV17D yellow fever vaccine. CDR3s include the opening cysteine and the closing phenylalanine or tryptophan. D genes are given only for firm matches. Size tells how often a clone was seen (once, few, many) or the class of an expanded clone, and some rows leave it out.

>TRBJ2-7|.|TRBV5-1|few
TGCGCCAGCAGCTTGGCAGGGCTCTACTACGAGCAGTACTTC
CASSLAGLYYEQYF
>TRBJ2-1|.|TRBV7-2|.
TGTGCCAGCGTTTCGGGCTCGGCCTACAATGAGCAGTTCTTC
CASVSGSAYNEQFF
>TRBJ2-1|TRBD1|TRBV7-2|many
TGTGCCAGCAGCTACCGTGACAGGGGGTTCTATGAGCAGTTCTTC
CASSYRDRGFYEQFF
>TRBJ2-3|TRBD2|TRBV5-8|few
TGTGCCAGCAGCTTGGTACTAGCGGGTTCTAGCACAGATACGCAGTATTTT
CASSLVLAGSSTDTQYF
>TRBJ1-3|.|TRBV4-3|many
TGCGCCAGCAGCCAAGATAGTAGGGGCTCTGGAAACACCATATATTTT
CASSQDSRGSGNTIYF
>TRBJ2-7|TRBD1|TRBV18|few
TGTGCCAGCTCAGTTCGGGACAGGGGATTCGAGCAGTACTTC
CASSVRDRGFEQYF
>TRBJ2-7|.|TRBV7-2|few
TGTGCCAGCAGGGGGGCCAACAGGGTTAACGAGCAGTACTTC
CASRGANRVNEQYF
>TRBJ2-3|.|TRBV20-1|.
TGCAGTGCTAGAGATAGAGCAGATACGCAGTATTTT
CSARDRADTQYF
>TRBJ1-5|.|TRBV20-1|few
TGCAGTGCTAGACAGGAGCCTTATAGCAATCAGCCCCAGCATTTT
CSARQEPYSNQPQHF
>TRBJ1-2|TRBD1|TRBV20-1|.
TGCAGTGCTACGGATCCCACAGGGGAGAATGGCTACACCTTC
CSATDPTGENGYTF
>TRBJ1-3|.|TRBV14|.
TGTGCCAGCAGACAAACGTTTAGGGGATCGGGAAACACCATATATTTT
CASRQTFRGSGNTIYF
>TRBJ2-5|.|TRBV5-1|.
TGCGCCAGCAGCCTTAGTGGGGACTGGGAGACCCAGTACTTC
CASSLSGDWETQYF
>TRBJ2-2|.|TRBV20-1|few
TGCAGTGCTAGAGACGCCTTGACTGCGCGCAGGGAGCTGTTTTTT
CSARDALTARRELFF
>TRBJ1-4|.|TRBV4-3|few
TGCGCCAGCAGCCAAGTAGCGTACAGGGATGGGGAAAAACTGTTTTTT
CASSQVAYRDGEKLFF
>TRBJ2-3|.|TRBV27|few
TGTGCCAGCAGTACCCGCACAGATACGCAGTATTTT
CASSTRTDTQYF